This TCR beta chain derives from a study of graft-versus-host responses after intestinal transplantation. As for the study in general: Grafts that recipients had were multivisceral, liver-intestinal, or isolated intestinal transplants. Following induction with anti-thymocyte globulin, all recipients were given tacrolimus and steroids for approximately three years.

Notes on this clone: Antigen specificity is unknown.

Graft samples were processed, releasing intraepithelial and lamina propria lymphocytes. Clones were read by immunoSEQ multiplex PCR, and TCRdb kept only the in-frame ones, dropping some. The sample contains some 10,000 clones, 76% of which appear only once. Study-level findings and limits: The marrow of recipients harbored GvH clones, and ileum or blood showed some of them first. The presence of high graft-versus-host to host-versus-graft clonal ratios in allografts characterized patients with graft-donor T cell macrochimerism.

The sample here was ileum tissue, taken 23 days after intestinal transplant. This clonotype originated in a human patient who received an intestinal transplant, so some T cells may come from the graft donor.

DNA of the CDR3: TGTGCCAGTAGTATAGTTGTGAATGAAAAACTGTTTTTT. Protein sequence: CASSIVVNEKLFF. This sequence joins TRBV19 and TRBJ1-4; D is undetermined. Trimming stripped 1 base from V and 5 bases from J, with 5 bases between. Germline-derived CDR1 and CDR2 are LNHDA and SQIVND (reference sequence). The CDR3 has 13 amino acids.